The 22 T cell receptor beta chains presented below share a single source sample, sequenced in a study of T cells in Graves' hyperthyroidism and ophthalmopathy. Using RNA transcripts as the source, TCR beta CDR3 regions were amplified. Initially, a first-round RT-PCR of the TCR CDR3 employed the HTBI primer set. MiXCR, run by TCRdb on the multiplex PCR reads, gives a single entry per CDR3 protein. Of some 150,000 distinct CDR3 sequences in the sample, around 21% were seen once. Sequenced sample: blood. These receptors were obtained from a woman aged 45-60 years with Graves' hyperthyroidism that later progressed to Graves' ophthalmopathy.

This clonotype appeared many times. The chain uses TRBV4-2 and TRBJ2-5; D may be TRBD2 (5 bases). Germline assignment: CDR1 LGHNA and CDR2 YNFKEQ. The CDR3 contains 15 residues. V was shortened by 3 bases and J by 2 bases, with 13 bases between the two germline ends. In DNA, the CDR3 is TGTGCCAGCAGCCAGGGCGTACTAGGACAAGAGACCCAGTACTTC. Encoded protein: CASSQGVLGQETQYF.

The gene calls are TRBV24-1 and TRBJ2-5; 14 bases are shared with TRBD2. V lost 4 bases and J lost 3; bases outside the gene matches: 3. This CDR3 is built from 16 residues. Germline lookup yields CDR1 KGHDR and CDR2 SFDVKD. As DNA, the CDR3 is TGTGCCACCAGTGAGGGACTAGCGGGAGTAGAAGAGACCCAGTACTTC. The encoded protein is CATSEGLAGVEETQYF.

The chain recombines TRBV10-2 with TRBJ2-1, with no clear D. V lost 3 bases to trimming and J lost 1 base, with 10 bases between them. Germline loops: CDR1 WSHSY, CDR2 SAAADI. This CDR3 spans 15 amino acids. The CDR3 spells CASSDVVVSYNEQFF. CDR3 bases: TGCGCCAGCAGTGACGTCGTCGTTTCCTACAATGAGCAGTTCTTC.

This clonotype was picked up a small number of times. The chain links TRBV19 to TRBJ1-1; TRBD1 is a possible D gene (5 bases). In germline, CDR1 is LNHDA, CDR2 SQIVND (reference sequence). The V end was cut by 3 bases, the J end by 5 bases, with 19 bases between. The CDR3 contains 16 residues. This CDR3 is CASSIRPGSLGTEAFF. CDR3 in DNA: TGTGCCAGTAGTATTCGGCCAGGGTCTCTGGGAACTGAAGCTTTCTTT.

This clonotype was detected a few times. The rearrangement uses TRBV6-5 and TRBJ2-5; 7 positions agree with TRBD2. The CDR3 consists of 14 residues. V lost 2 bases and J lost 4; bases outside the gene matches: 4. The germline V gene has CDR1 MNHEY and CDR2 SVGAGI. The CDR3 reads CASSYTGGGETQYF. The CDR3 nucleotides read TGTGCCAGCAGTTACACGGGAGGAGGAGAGACCCAGTACTTC.

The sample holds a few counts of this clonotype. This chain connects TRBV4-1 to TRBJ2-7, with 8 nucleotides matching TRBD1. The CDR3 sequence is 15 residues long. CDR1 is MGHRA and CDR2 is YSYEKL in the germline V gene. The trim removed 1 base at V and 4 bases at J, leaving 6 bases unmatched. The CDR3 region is CASSQGPRTGYEQYF. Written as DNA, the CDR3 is TGCGCCAGCAGCCAAGGCCCCCGGACAGGGTACGAGCAGTACTTC.

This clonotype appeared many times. CDR3 sequence reads: CASKGTGYQPQHF. As DNA, the CDR3 is TGTGCCAGCAAGGGGACAGGGTATCAGCCCCAGCATTTT. J is TRBJ1-5 and V is TRBV27; 9 bases line up with TRBD1. This CDR3 is 13 amino acids long. The trim removed 7 bases at V and 5 bases at J, leaving 3 bases unmatched. CDR1 and CDR2 from the germline V gene are MNHEY and SMNVEV (reference sequence).

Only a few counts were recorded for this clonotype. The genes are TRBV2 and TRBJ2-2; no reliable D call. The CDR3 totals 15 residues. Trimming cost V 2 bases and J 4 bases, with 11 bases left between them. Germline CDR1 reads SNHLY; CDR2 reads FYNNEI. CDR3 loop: CASSERRPSTGELFF. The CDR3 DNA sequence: TGTGCCAGCAGTGAAAGGAGACCATCCACCGGGGAGCTGTTTTTT. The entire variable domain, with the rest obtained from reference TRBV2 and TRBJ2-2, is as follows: EPEVTQTPSHQVTQMGQEVILRCVPISNHLYFYWYRQILGQKVEFLVSFYNNEISEKSEIFDDQFSVERPDGSNFTLKIRSTKLEDSAMYFCASSERRPSTGELFFGEGSRLTVL.

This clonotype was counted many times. This CDR3 is CASSFRGRGAKGNTIYF. The CDR3 region has the DNA TGTGCCAGCAGTTTTAGGGGACGGGGGGCGAAAGGAAACACCATATATTTT. The chain combines TRBV12-3 or TRBV12-4 with TRBJ1-3; TRBD1 is a possible D gene (6 bases). Trimming took 3 bases from V and 4 from J, leaving 19 bases between them. The CDR3 sequence is 17 residues long.

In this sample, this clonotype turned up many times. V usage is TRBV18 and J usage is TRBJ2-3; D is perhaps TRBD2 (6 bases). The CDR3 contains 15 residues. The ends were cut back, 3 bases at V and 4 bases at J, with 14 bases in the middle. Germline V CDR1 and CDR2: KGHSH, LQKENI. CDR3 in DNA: TGTGCCAGCTCACCCGGAGGGAAAGCAGCAGATACGCAGTATTTT. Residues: CASSPGGKAADTQYF.

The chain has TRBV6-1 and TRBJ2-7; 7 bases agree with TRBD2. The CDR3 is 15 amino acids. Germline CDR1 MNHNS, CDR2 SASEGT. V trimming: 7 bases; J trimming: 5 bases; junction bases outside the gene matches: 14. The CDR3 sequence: CASTTGAGYPNEQYF. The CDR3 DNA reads TGTGCCAGCACCACAGGAGCGGGGTACCCCAACGAGCAGTACTTC.

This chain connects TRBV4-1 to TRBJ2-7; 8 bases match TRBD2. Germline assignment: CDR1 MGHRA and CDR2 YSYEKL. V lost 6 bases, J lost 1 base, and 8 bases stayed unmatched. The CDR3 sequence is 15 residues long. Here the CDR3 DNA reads TGCGCCAGCAGGGGGGTTAGCGGGAAGTCCTACGAGCAGTACTTC. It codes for CASRGVSGKSYEQYF.

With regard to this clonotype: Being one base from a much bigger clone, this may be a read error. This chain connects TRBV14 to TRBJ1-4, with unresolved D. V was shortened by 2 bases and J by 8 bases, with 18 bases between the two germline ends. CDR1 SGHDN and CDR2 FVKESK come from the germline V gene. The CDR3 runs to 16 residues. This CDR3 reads CASSQRNLAMEEKLFF. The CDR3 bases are TGTGCCAGCAGCCAAAGGAACCTAGCGATGGAGGAAAAACTGTTTTTT. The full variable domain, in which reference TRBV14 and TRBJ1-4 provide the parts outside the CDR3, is EAGVTQFPSHSVIEKGQTVTLRCDPISGHDNLYWYRRVMGKEIKFLLHFVKESKQDESGMPNNRFLAERTGGTYSTLKVQPAELEDSGVYFCASSQRNLAMEEKLFFGSGTQLSVL.

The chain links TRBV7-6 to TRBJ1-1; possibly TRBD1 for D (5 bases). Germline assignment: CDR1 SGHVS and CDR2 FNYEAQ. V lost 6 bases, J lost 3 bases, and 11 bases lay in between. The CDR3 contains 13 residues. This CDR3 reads CASSWQGYTEAFF. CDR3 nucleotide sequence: TGTGCCAGCAGTTGGCAGGGTTACACTGAAGCTTTCTTT.

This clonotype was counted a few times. The CDR3 DNA sequence: TGTGCTAGTGGTTCGAATAGCGGGAGTCGGTTCTTC. Protein: CASGSNSGSRFF. This rearrangement joins TRBV12-5 to TRBJ2-1; 9 bases map to TRBD2. The CDR3 totals 12 residues. J lost 15 bases, V lost 4 bases, and 7 bases had no gene match. The germline CDR1 and CDR2 sequences are LGHNT and FRNRAP.

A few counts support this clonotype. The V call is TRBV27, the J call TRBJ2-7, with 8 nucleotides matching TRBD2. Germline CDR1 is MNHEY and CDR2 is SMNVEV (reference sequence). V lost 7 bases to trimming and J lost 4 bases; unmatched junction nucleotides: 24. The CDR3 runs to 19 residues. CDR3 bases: TGTGCCAGCACCACGGAGACGGTGGGACTAGTCTGGGTCCTATACGAGCAGTACTTC. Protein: CASTTETVGLVWVLYEQYF.

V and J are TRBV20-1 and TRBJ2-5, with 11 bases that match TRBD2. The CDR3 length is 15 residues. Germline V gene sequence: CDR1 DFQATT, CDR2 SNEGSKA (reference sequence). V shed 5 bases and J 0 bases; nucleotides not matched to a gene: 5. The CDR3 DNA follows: TGCAGTGCTTATCGACTAGCGGGACACCAAGAGACCCAGTACTTC. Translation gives CSAYRLAGHQETQYF.

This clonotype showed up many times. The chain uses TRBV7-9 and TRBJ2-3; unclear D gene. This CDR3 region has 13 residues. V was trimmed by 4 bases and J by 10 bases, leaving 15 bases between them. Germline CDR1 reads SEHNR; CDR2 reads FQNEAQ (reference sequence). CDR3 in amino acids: CASSYNWGSAQYF. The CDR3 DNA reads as TGTGCCAGCAGCTATAACTGGGGATCAGCGCAGTATTTT. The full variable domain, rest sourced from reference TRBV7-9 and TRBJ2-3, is DTGVSQNPRHKITKRGQNVTFRCDPISEHNRLYWYRQTLGQGPEFLTYFQNEAQLEKSRLLSDRFSAERPKGSFSTLEIQRTEQGDSAMYLCASSYNWGSAQYFGPGTRLTVL.

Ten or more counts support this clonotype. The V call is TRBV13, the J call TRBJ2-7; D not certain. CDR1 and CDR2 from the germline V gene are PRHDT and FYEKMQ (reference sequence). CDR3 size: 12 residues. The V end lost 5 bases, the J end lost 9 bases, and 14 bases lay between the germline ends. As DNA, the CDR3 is TGTGCCAGCAGCCCCCGCATCTCTGGGCAGTACTTC. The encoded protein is CASSPRISGQYF.

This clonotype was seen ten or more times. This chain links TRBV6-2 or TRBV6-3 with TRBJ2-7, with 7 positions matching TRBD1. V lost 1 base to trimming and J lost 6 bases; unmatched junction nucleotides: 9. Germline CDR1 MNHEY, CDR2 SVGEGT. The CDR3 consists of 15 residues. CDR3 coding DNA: TGTGCCAGCAGTTACTTCCCGGGACAGTTAATCGAGCAGTACTTC. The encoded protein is CASSYFPGQLIEQYF.

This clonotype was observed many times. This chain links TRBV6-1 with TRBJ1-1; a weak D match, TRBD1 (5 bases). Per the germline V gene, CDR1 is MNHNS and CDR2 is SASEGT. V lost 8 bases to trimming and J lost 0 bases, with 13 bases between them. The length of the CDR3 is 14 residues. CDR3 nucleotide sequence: TGTGCCAGCGTTCCGGGGCCCATGAACACTGAAGCTTTCTTT. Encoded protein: CASVPGPMNTEAFF.

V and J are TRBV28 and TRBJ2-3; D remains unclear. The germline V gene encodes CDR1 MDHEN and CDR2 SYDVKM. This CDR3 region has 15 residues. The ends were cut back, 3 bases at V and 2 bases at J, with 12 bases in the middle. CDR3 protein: CASSLSQAYTDTQYF. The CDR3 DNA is TGTGCCAGCAGTTTGAGCCAGGCTTACACAGATACGCAGTATTTT.